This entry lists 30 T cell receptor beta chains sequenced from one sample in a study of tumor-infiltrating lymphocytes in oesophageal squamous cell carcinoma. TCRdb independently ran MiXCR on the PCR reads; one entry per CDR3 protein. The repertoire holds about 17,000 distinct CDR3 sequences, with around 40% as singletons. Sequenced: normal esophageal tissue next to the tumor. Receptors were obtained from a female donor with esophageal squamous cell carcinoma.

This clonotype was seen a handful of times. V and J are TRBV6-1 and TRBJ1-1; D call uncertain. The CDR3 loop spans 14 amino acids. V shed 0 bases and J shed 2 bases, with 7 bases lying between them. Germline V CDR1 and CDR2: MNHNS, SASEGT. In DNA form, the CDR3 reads TGTGCCAGCAGTGAAGCGGATCTAAACACTGAAGCTTTCTTT. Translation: CASSEADLNTEAFF.

CDR3 coding DNA: TGTGCCAGCAGCCATGACAGCTCCTACGAGCAGTTCTTC. Its translation is CASSHDSSYEQFF. This rearrangement joins TRBV7-2 to TRBJ2-1; the D gene is possibly TRBD1 (5 bases). The V gene lost 5 bases and the J gene lost 10 bases, with 15 bases spanning the gap. This CDR3 has 13 residues. Looked up from germline, CDR1 is SGHTA and CDR2 is FQGNSA.

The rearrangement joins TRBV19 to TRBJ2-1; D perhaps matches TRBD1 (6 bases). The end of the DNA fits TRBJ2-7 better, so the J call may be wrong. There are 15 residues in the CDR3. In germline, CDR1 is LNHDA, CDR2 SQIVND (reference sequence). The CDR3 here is CASSARQVAGYEQYF. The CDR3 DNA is TGTGCCAGTAGTGCCCGACAGGTTGCGGGCTACGAGCAGTACTTC.

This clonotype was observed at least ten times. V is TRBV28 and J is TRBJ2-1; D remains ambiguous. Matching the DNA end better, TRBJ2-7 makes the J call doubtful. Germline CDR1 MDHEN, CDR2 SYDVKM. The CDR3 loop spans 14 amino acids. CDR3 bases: TGTGCCAGCAGACCCCTCGCTTCCTACAATGAGCAGTACTTC. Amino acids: CASRPLASYNEQYF.

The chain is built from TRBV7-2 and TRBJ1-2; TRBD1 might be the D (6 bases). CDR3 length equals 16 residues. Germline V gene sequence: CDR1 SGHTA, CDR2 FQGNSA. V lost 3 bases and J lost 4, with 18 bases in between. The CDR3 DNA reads TGTGCCAGCAGCTTGGGCCGGGACACCCCGACCTATGGCTACACCTTC. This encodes CASSLGRDTPTYGYTF.

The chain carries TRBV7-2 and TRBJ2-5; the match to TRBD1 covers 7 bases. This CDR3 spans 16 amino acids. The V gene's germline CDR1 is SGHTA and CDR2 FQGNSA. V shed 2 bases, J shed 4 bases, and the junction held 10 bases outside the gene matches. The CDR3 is CASSLSGTERGETQYF. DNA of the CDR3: TGTGCCAGCAGCTTATCCGGGACAGAGAGGGGAGAGACCCAGTACTTC.

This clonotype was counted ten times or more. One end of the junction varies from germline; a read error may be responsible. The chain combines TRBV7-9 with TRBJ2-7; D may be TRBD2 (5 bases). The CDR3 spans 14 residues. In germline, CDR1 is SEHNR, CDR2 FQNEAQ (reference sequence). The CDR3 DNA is TGTGCCAGCAGCTCGGTCAACGGGGATTCACCCCTCCACTTC. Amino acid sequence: CASSSVNGDSPLHF.

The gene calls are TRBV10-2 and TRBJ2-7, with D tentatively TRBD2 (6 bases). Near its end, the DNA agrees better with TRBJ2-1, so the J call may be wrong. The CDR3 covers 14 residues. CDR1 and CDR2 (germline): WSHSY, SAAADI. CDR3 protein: CASAFGSSYNEQFF. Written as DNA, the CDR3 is TGCGCCAGCGCGTTCGGGAGCTCCTACAATGAGCAGTTCTTC.

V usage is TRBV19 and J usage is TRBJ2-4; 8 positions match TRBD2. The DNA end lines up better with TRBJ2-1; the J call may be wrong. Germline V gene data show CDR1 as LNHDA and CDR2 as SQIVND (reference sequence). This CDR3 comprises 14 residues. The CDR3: CASSIGSGSDGQFF. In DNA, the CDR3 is TGTGCCAGTAGTATTGGGAGCGGGAGCGACGGGCAGTTCTTC.

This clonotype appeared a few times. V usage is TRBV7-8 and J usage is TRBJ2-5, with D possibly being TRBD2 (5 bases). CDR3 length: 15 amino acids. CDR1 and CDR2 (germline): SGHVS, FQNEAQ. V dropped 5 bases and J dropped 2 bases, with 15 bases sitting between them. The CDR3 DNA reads TGTGCCAGCAGCCCCGACGGGCGACTACAAGAGACCCAGTACTTC. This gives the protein CASSPDGRLQETQYF.

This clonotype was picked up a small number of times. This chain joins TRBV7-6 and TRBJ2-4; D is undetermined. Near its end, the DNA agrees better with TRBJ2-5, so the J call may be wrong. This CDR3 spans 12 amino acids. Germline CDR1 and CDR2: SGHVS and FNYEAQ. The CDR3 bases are TGTGCCAGCAGCTTAAATCAAGAGACCCAGTACTTC. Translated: CASSLNQETQYF.

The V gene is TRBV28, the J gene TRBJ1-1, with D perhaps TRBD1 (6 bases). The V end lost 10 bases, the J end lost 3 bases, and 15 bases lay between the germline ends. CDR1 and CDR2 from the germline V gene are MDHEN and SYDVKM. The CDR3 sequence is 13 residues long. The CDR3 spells CATYLAGDTEAFF. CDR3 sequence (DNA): TGTGCCACCTATCTCGCAGGGGACACTGAAGCTTTCTTT.

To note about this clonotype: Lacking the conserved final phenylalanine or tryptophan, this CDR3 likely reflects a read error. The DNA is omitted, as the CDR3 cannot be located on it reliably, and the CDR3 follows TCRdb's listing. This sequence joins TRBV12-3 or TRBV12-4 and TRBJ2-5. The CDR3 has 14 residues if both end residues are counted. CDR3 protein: CASSLYSYEQYFGN.

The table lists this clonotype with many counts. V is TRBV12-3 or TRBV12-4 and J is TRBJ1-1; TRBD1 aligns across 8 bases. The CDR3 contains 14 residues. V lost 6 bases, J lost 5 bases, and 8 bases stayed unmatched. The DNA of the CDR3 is TGTGCCAGCAGCAATCGGACAGGGAGGACTGAAGCTTTCTTT. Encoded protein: CASSNRTGRTEAFF.

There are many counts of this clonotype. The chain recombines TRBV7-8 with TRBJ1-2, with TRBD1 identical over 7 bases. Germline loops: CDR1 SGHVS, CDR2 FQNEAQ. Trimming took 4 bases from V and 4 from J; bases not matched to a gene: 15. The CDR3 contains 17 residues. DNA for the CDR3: TGTGCCAGCAGCTCTACACAGGGGATAAGAAAACCCTATGGCTACACCTTC. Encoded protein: CASSSTQGIRKPYGYTF.

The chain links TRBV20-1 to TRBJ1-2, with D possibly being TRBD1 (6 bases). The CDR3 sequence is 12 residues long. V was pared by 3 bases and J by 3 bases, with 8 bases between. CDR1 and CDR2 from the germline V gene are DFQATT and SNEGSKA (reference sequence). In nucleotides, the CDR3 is TGCAGTGCTAGGAACAGGGACTATGGCTACACCTTC. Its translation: CSARNRDYGYTF.

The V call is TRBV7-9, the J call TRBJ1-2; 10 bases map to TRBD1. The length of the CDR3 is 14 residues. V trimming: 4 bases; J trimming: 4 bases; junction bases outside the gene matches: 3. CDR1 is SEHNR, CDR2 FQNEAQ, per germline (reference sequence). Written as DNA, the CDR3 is TGTGCCAGCAGCTGGGACAGGGGACTCTATGGCTACACCTTC. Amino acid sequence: CASSWDRGLYGYTF.

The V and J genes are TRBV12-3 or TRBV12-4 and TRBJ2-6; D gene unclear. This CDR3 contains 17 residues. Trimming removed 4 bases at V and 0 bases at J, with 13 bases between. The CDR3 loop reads CASSSWNWLSGANVLTF. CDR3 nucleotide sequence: TGTGCCAGCAGTTCGTGGAACTGGCTCTCTGGGGCCAACGTCCTGACTTTC.

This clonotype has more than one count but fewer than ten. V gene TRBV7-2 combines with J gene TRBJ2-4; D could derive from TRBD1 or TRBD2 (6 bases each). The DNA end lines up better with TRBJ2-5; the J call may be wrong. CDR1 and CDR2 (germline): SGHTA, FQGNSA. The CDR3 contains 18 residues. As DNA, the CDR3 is TGTGCCAGCCTACCTGGCCGGGGGCTAGCGAGGGGAGGAGAGACCCAGTACTTC. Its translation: CASLPGRGLARGGETQYF.

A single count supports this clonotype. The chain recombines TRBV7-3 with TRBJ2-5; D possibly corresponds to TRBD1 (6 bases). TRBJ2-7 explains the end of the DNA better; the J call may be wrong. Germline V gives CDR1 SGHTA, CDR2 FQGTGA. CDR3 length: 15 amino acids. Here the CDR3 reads CASSLGQGLFYEQYF. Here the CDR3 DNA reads TGTGCCAGCAGCTTAGGTCAGGGGCTTTTCTACGAGCAGTACTTC.

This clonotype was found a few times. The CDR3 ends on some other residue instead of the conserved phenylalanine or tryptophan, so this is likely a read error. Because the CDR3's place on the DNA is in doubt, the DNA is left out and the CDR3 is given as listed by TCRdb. This CDR3 is CASSLAWVTRDEQFFGP. V is TRBV5-6 and J is TRBJ2-4; the listed D gene, TRBD2, was not tested against the DNA. Both ends counted, the CDR3 spans 17 residues. Germline loops: CDR1 SGHDT, CDR2 YYEEEE.

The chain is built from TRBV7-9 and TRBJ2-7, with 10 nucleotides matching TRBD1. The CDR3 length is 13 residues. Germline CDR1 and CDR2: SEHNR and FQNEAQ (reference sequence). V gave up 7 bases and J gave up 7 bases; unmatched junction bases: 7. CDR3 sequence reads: CASISTGGNEQYF. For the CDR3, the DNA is TGTGCCAGCATCTCGACAGGGGGCAATGAGCAGTACTTC.

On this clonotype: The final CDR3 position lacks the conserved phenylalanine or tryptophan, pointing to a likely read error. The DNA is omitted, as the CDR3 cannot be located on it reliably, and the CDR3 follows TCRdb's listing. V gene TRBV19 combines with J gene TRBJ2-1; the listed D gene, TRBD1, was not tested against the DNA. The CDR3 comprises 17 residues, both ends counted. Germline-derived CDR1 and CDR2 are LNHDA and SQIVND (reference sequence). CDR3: CASSKAGTGGRGYTFGS.

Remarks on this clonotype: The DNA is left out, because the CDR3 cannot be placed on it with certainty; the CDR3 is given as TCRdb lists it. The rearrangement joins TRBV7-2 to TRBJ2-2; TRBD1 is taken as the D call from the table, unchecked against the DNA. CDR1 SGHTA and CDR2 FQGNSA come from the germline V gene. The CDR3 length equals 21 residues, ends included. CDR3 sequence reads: CASSWGGGSQFFGPGTGELFF.

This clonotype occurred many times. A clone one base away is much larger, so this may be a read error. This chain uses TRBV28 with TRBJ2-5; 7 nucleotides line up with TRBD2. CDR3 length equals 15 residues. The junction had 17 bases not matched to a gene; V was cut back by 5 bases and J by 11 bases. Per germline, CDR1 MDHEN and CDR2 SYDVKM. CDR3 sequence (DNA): TGTGCCAGCAGTACAAGGACTAGTCCGTTGAATGAGCAGTACTTC. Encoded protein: CASSTRTSPLNEQYF.

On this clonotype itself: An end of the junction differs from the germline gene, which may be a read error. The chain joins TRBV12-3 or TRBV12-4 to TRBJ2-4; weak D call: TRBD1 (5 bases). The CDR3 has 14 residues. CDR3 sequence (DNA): TGTGCCAGCAGTCCGGTGGACATCTCCTACGAGCAGTACTTT. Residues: CASSPVDISYEQYF.

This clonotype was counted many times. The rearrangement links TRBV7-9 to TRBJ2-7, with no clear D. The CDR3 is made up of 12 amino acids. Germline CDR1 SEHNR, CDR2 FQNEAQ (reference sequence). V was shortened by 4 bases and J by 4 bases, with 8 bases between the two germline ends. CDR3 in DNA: TGTGCCAGCAGCTCACTGCGGTACGAGCAGTACTTC. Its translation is CASSSLRYEQYF.

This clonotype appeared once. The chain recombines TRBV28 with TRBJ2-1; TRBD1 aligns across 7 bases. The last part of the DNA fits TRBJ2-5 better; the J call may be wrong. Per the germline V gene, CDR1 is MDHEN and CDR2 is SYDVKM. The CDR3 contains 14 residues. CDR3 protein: CASSSGQLKETQYF. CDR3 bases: TGTGCCAGCAGTTCGGGACAGTTGAAAGAGACCCAGTACTTC.

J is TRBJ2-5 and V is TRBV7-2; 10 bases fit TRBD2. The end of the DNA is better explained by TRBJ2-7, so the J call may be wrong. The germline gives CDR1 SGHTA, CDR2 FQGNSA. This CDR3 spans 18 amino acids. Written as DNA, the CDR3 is TGTGCCAGCAGCTTAGCGCTGTCTAGCGGGAGTATAGGCTACGAGCAGTACTTC. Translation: CASSLALSSGSIGYEQYF.

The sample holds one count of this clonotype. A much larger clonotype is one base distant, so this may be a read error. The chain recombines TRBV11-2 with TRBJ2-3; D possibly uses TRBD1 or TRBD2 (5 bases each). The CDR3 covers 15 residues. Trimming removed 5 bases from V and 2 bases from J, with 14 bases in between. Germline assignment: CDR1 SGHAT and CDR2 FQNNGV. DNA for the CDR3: TGTGCCAGCAGCCCGAGTAGGGGAGCCACAGATACGCAGTATTTT. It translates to CASSPSRGATDTQYF.